In terms of frequency, the clone carrying this T cell receptor beta chain is medium-sized. Antigen: not known. These data originate in a study of T cell clusters in autoimmune cytopenias. The study, taken as a whole, reports: TRB repertoire shifts in secondary cytopenia and chronic lymphocytic leukemia mostly reflected lymphoma, not autoimmunity. Functional roles of the in silico T cell clusters still await experimental validation.

TRB rearrangements were amplified by touch-down multiplex PCR with mixed TRB-A/B primers. TCRdb reprocessed the multiplex PCR reads, with one entry per CDR3 protein and no DNA. Its table lists roughly 4,800 distinct CDR3 sequences. The length of the CDR3 is 18 residues. The germline CDR1 and CDR2 sequences are KGHSH and LQKENI. TRB was amplified from roughly 0.25 ug of peripheral blood genomic DNA per sample. A further study also used this sample, focusing on T cell repertoires in aging, cancer and after chemotherapy. As that study records: Repeat sampling of healthy donors over several months to years showed clear clonal overlap.

This rearrangement joins TRBV18 to TRBJ2-2; TCRdb proposes TRBD2, but this gene call is untestable without DNA. The origin of this receptor is a human donor in good health. The specimen sequenced was peripheral blood. The chain's CDR3 is CASSSTWTSGRGAGELFF.